The 12 T cell receptor beta chains below were found in one sample sequenced in a study of T cell repertoires in ileal Crohn's disease. Here immunoSEQ multiplex PCR was the method, and the copy in TCRdb shows in-frame clones only, minus some. The table includes roughly 18,000 clones, around four fifths detected once. Source material: ileal tissue. These receptors came from an adult with Crohn's disease.

The genes are TRBV21-1 and TRBJ1-2; the D call in the table, TRBD1, was not verified against the DNA. TRBV21-1 is assigned pseudogene status. The CDR3 runs to 17 residues. The DNA for the CDR3 is TGTGCCAGCAGCAAAAGTCGGAAGCAGGACAGGGTTTATGGCTACACCTTC. Protein: CASSKSRKQDRVYGYTF.

This clone was counted a single time. This chain uses TRBV6-5 with TRBJ1-2; TRBD1 matches at 7 bases. V shed 5 bases and J 4 bases; nucleotides not matched to a gene: 4. There are 13 residues in the CDR3. CDR1 and CDR2 (germline): MNHEY, SVGAGI. CDR3 DNA: TGTGCCAGCAGTCCGGACAGGAGCTATGGCTACACCTTC. Translation gives CASSPDRSYGYTF.

The chain combines TRBV19 with TRBJ1-2; 11 bases align to TRBD1. Per germline, CDR1 LNHDA and CDR2 SQIVND (reference sequence). The CDR3 runs to 15 residues. V shed 4 bases, J shed 4 bases, and the junction held 5 bases outside the gene matches. CDR3 coding DNA: TGTGCCAGTAGTAGTGGACAGGGGGCCACCTATGGCTACACCTTC. It is translated as CASSSGQGATYGYTF.

This chain links TRBV9 with TRBJ1-1, with TRBD1 identical over 8 bases. The junction had 9 bases not matched to a gene; V was cut back by 4 bases and J by 4 bases. There are 15 residues in the CDR3. CDR1 and CDR2 (germline): SGDLS, YYNGEE. CDR3 residues: CASSPPGGRGTEAFF. For the CDR3, the DNA is TGTGCCAGCAGCCCTCCAGGGGGCCGCGGCACTGAAGCTTTCTTT.

V usage is TRBV6-1 and J usage is TRBJ1-1, with 10 bases that match TRBD1. After removal of 6 bases from V and 10 bases from J, the junction contained 8 bases not matched to a gene. The CDR3 is 13 amino acids. In germline, CDR1 is MNHNS, CDR2 SASEGT. The CDR3 protein is CASRVTGGGRAFF. In DNA form, the CDR3 reads TGTGCCAGCAGAGTGACAGGGGGCGGCCGAGCTTTCTTT.

The V gene is TRBV29-1, the J gene TRBJ1-2, with D possibly being TRBD1 (5 bases). Germline-derived CDR1 and CDR2 are SQVTM and ANQGSEA. Trimming stripped 7 bases from V and 0 bases from J, with 12 bases between. This CDR3 is built from 13 residues. The CDR3: CSGRGGSNYGYTF. The CDR3 DNA is TGCAGCGGCCGGGGGGGGTCTAACTATGGCTACACCTTC. The full variable domain, its missing parts supplied by reference TRBV29-1 and TRBJ1-2, is SAVISQKPSRDICQRGTSLTIQCQVDSQVTMMFWYRQQPGQSLTLIATANQGSEATYESGFVIDKFPISRPNLTFSTLTVSNMSPEDSSIYLCSGRGGSNYGYTFGSGTRLTVV.

The chain combines TRBV4-3 with TRBJ1-6; D is unclear. The CDR3 length is 14 residues. Trimming took off 3 bases at V and 10 bases at J, with 13 bases between the two ends. CDR1 LGHNA and CDR2 YSLEER come from the germline V gene. This chain's CDR3 is CASSHPTGGSPLHF. The CDR3 DNA reads TGCGCCAGCAGCCATCCCACTGGAGGATCACCCCTCCACTTT.

This chain links TRBV2 with TRBJ2-5; 8 bases are a match to TRBD2. Germline loops: CDR1 SNHLY, CDR2 FYNNEI. The V and J ends lost 4 bases and 1 base, in that order; junction bases with no gene match: 2. The CDR3 has 14 residues. CDR3 amino acids: CASSGAGGQETQYF. Here the CDR3 DNA reads TGTGCCAGCAGTGGGGCGGGGGGCCAAGAGACCCAGTACTTC. The variable domain in full, completed from reference TRBV2 and TRBJ2-5, reads EPEVTQTPSHQVTQMGQEVILRCVPISNHLYFYWYRQILGQKVEFLVSFYNNEISEKSEIFDDQFSVERPDGSNFTLKIRSTKLEDSAMYFCASSGAGGQETQYFGPGTRLLVL.

This chain uses TRBV5-1 with TRBJ2-5; the D gene is possibly TRBD2 (6 bases). CDR1 SGHRS and CDR2 YFSETQ come from the germline V gene. CDR3 length: 15 amino acids. V was cut by 3 bases and J by 1 base, with 13 bases left in between. The CDR3 DNA reads as TGCGCCAGCAGCTCCGGTGGGGGGAGCCAAGAGACCCAGTACTTC. Its protein is CASSSGGGSQETQYF.

This clone was recorded only once. This chain joins TRBV29-1 and TRBJ1-3; 10 positions match TRBD1. The CDR3 runs 14 residues. From germline, CDR1 is SQVTM and CDR2 ANQGSEA. With 8 bases clipped from V and 4 bases from J, the junction kept 8 bases outside the gene matches. CDR3 sequence (DNA): TGCAGCATTCGACAGGGGGCGCGGGGAAACACCATATATTTT. It encodes CSIRQGARGNTIYF.

This clone was observed a single time. The chain carries TRBV4-3 and TRBJ2-2; D possibly corresponds to TRBD2 (5 bases). Between the trimmed V and J ends, which lost 1 base and 4 bases, there was a span of 16 bases. The CDR3 totals 17 residues. Germline V gene sequence: CDR1 LGHNA, CDR2 YSLEER. The CDR3 nucleotides read TGCGCCAGCAGCCAAGTCAAGTCGGGGATAGGCACCGGGGAGCTGTTTTTT. It encodes CASSQVKSGIGTGELFF.

The gene calls are TRBV7-8 and TRBJ1-5; weak D call: TRBD1 (6 bases). V shed 1 base and J shed 2 bases, with 18 bases lying between them. The CDR3 contains 18 residues. Germline V gene sequence: CDR1 SGHVS, CDR2 FQNEAQ. The CDR3 is CASSLVWGRQAGNQPQHF. DNA for the CDR3: TGTGCCAGCAGCTTAGTATGGGGGCGGCAGGCCGGCAATCAGCCCCAGCATTTT.